This T cell receptor (beta chain) is from a study of control samples from healthy donors and cancer patients. Produced via immunoSEQ multiplex PCR; TCRdb's table is partial and in-frame only. This table holds about 80,000 clones, roughly 89% found once. Germline V gives CDR1 SGHVS, CDR2 FNYEAQ. The CDR3 consists of 14 residues. V gave up 1 base and J gave up 4 bases, with 10 bases separating them. This TCR came from a man between 45 and 60 years old in good health. V and J are TRBV7-6 and TRBJ1-1; a weak D match, TRBD1 (6 bases). Sequenced sample: blood. The CDR3 here is CASSLEGGGTEAFF. CDR3 DNA sequence: TGTGCCAGCAGCTTAGAAGGGGGAGGCACTGAAGCTTTCTTT.